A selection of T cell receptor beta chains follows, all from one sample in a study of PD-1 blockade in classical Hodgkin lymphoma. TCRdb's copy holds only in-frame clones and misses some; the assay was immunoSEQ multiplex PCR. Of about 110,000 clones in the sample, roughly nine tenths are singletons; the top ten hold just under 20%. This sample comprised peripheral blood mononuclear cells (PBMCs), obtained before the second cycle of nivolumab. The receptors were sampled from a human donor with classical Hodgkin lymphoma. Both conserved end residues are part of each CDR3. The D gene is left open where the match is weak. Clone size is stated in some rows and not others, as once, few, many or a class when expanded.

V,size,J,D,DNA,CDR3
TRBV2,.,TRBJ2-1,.,TGTGCCACACTTCGGGGGAGGAATGAGCAGTTCTTC,CATLRGRNEQFF
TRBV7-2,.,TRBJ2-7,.,TGTGCCAGCAGTCCTTCCTACGAGCAGTACTTC,CASSPSYEQYF
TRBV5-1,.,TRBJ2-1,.,TGCGCCAGCAGCTTAACCCCCGGGACCACCTCCTACAATGAGCAGTTCTTC,CASSLTPGTTSYNEQFF
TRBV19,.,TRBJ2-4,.,TGTGCCAGTAGTAGTTCCTCGAGTGTTGGGGGGACCAAAAACATTCAGTACTTC,CASSSSSSVGGTKNIQYF
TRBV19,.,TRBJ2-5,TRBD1,TGTGCCAGTTCGGACAGGGGAACAGAGACCCAGTACTTC,CASSDRGTETQYF
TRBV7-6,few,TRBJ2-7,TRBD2,TGTGCCAGCAGCCCGCGGGGGGCGACCTACGAGCAGTACTTC,CASSPRGATYEQYF
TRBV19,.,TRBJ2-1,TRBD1,TGTGCCAGTAGTATAACAGCCGGGACAGGGCTGAATGAGCAGTTCTTC,CASSITAGTGLNEQFF
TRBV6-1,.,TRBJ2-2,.,TGTGCCAGCAGTGAAGGTCAGCGGAACACCGGGGAGCTGTTTTTT,CASSEGQRNTGELFF
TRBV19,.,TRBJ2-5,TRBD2,TGTGCCAGTAACCCTAGCGGGTCCCGGGGGGAGACCCAGTACTTC,CASNPSGSRGETQYF
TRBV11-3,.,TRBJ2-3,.,TGTGCCAGCAGCTTAGGGATCTCGATGAGCACAGATACGCAGTATTTT,CASSLGISMSTDTQYF
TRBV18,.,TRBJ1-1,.,TGTGCCAGCTCACCCAGCAGGGACACTGAAGCTTTCTTT,CASSPSRDTEAFF
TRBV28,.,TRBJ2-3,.,TGTGCCAGCAGTCCCCCCCGACAGAACACAGATACGCAGTATTTT,CASSPPRQNTDTQYF
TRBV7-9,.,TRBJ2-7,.,TGTGCCAGCAGCCAGGGCCACGAGCAGTACTTC,CASSQGHEQYF
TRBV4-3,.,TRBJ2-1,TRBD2,TGCGCCAGCAGCCAAGAGTGGCTAGCGGTCTACAATGAGCAGTTCTTC,CASSQEWLAVYNEQFF
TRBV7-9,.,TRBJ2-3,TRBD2,TGTGCCAGCAGCGTCGTAGCGGGAGACGCAGATACGCAGTATTTT,CASSVVAGDADTQYF
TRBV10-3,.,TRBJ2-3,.,TGTGCCATCCAGGCGGGCAGCGGCGGGCGGGATACGCAGTATTTT,CAIQAGSGGRDTQYF
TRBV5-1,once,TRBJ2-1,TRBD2,TGCGCCAGCAGCTTGCAGGCGATTCCTAGCGGGAGTAACTATGAGCAGTTCTTC,CASSLQAIPSGSNYEQFF
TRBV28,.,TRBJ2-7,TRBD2,TGTGCCAGCAGTTTAATCTCCGGGCTAGCGGAAACCTACGAGCAGTACTTC,CASSLISGLAETYEQYF
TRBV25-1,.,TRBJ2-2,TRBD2,TGTGCCAGCAGTGAATATGTAGCGGGTACCGGGGAGCTGTTTTTT,CASSEYVAGTGELFF
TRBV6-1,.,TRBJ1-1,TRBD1,TGTGCCAGCAGGATGAGAGGGGGCTTGAACACTGAAGCTTTCTTT,CASRMRGGLNTEAFF
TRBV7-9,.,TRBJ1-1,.,TGTGCCAGCAGCTTAGAGATGGAACGGGCTGAAGCTTTCTTT,CASSLEMERAEAFF
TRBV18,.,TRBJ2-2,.,TGTGCCAGCTCACCAGGGAAGGTTTCCGGGGAGCTGTTTTTT,CASSPGKVSGELFF
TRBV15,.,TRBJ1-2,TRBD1,TGTGCCACCAGCAGAGGGACAGGGGATGGGAGGGGCTACACCTTC,CATSRGTGDGRGYTF
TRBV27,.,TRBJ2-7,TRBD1,TGTGCCAGCAGTTTATGGACAGGGTACGAGCAGTACTTC,CASSLWTGYEQYF
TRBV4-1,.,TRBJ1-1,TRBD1,TGCGCCAGCAGCCAAGAGCAGGGGGCTGGCACTGAAGCTTTCTTT,CASSQEQGAGTEAFF
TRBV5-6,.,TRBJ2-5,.,TGTGCCAGCAGCTTTTCGACGGGGTGGGAGACCCAGTACTTC,CASSFSTGWETQYF
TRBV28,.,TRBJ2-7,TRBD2,TGTGCCAGCAGTTCCCGGGGTAGCGGGAGAGTCTACGAGCAGTACTTC,CASSSRGSGRVYEQYF
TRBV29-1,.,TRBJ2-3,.,TGCAGCGTTGGGGGTCCAGATACGCAGTATTTT,CSVGGPDTQYF
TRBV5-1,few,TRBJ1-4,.,TGCGCCAGCAGCTTCGGGGCGGCCACAACTGATGAAAAACTGTTTTTT,CASSFGAATTDEKLFF
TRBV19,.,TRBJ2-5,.,TGTGCCAGTAGTATCGGTGGAGGTTGGAGGGAGACCCAGTACTTC,CASSIGGGWRETQYF
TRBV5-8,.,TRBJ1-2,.,TGTGCCAGCAGCTCGACGGGGACTAACTATGGCTACACCTTC,CASSSTGTNYGYTF
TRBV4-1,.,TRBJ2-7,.,TGCGCCAGCAGCCACCGCGAGACCTACGAGCAGTACTTC,CASSHRETYEQYF
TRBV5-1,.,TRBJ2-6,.,TGCGCCAGCAGCTCCGCCGGGGCCAACGTCCTGACTTTC,CASSSAGANVLTF
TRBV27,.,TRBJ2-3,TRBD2,TGTGCCAGCAGGAGCGGGAGCCGCACAGATACGCAGTATTTT,CASRSGSRTDTQYF
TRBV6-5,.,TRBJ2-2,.,TGTGCCAGCTCCCGGGACTTTTATGCCGGGGAGCTGTTTTTT,CASSRDFYAGELFF
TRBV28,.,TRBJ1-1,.,TGTGCCAGCACCCCTTACCCGTGGAACACTGAAGCTTTCTTT,CASTPYPWNTEAFF
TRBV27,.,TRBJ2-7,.,TGTGCCAGCAGTTTGGGACCCGCCGGCGAGCAGTACTTC,CASSLGPAGEQYF
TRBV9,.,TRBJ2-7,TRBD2,TGTGCCAGCAGCCTCGGAACTAGCGGACCTGTAGGGGAGCAGTACTTC,CASSLGTSGPVGEQYF
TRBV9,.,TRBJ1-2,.,TGTGCCAGCAGCGCACCTAGTGGGAGGGCCACTAACTATGGCTACACCTTC,CASSAPSGRATNYGYTF
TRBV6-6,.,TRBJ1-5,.,TGTGCCAGCAGATTACAGGGTGACGGTCAGCCCCAGCACTTT,CASRLQGDGQPQHF
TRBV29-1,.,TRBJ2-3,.,TGCAGCGTTTCCGGGGGCACAGATACGCAGTATTTT,CSVSGGTDTQYF
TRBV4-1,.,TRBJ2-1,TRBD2,TGCGCCAGCAGCCAAGATGGGCTAGCGGGAACAGCAGCGGCGCAGTTCTTC,CASSQDGLAGTAAAQFF
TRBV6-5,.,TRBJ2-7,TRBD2,TGTGCCAGCAGTTACTCGGGGCTAGCGGGACTCTACGAGCAGTACTTC,CASSYSGLAGLYEQYF
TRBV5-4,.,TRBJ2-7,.,TGTGCCAGCAGCTTGCACTTTACAGACTACGAGCAGTACTTC,CASSLHFTDYEQYF
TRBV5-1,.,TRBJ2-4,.,TGCGCCAGCAGCGTGAACGGGGGACTAGCCAAAAACATTCAGTACTTC,CASSVNGGLAKNIQYF
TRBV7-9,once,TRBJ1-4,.,TGTGCCAGCAGCTCATTCGGGGGTTCCGCAGGATCAAAACTGTTTTTT,CASSSFGGSAGSKLFF
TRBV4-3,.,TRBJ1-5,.,TGCGCCAGCAGCCAAGGTGGGGTGGCTAGCAATCAGCCCCAGCATTTT,CASSQGGVASNQPQHF